This T cell receptor beta chain was sequenced in a study of radiation and T cells in renal cell carcinoma. As for the study in general: Nephrectomy followed 15 Gy stereotactic body radiation by 4 weeks. General study results and limits: From baseline, blood top tumor clonotypes peaked at 2 weeks post-radiation.

About this clone: Its antigen is not known.

Time point given: baseline pretreatment blood. Treatment noted: 15 Gy SBRT to primary tumor, nephrectomy 4 weeks later. Radiation-treated patients gave blood at baseline, week 2 and week 4. The patient's renal cell carcinoma had clear cell pathology. Sequencing used immunoSEQ multiplex PCR; TCRdb keeps in-frame clones, though not all of them. The sample contains 110,000 to 150,000 clones, around nine tenths of which appear only once. The V gene's germline CDR1 is LNHNV and CDR2 YYDKDF (reference sequence). CDR3 length: 13 amino acids. Deletions cut 5 bases from V and 7 bases from J, with 14 bases between.

This sequence was found in a woman aged 50 to 60 with renal cell carcinoma. This sample comprised blood, obtained from a patient whose treatment included radiotherapy and nephrectomy. The chain links TRBV15 to TRBJ1-2; D is uncertain. The CDR3 region is CATSPRRGLGYTF. In DNA, the CDR3 is TGTGCCACCAGCCCCCGTAGAGGGCTTGGCTACACCTTC.